This TCR beta chain was captured by sequencing in a study of blood T cells in healthy people across ages. The draw of peripheral blood yielded approximately 10 milliliters from each donor. The CDR3 totals 16 residues. Between the trimmed V and J ends, which lost 1 base and 4 bases, there was a span of 16 bases. The germline gives CDR1 LGHNA, CDR2 YSLEER. Through a sample-barcoded 5' primer and a J-beta primer mix, a second PCR was run for 7 to 11 cycles. A template-switch adaptor with 12 random nucleotides tagged each cDNA molecule. TCRdb ran MiXCR on the 5' RACE reads and lists one entry per CDR3 protein. The repertoire consists of about 1.1 million distinct CDR3 sequences, with less than 45% occurring once and the leading ten covering about an eighth.

The receptor was derived from a man aged 18 to 35 in good health. J is TRBJ1-2 and V is TRBV4-3; possibly TRBD1 for D (6 bases). Sequenced input: blood. This chain's CDR3 is CASSQGVRGGSYGYTF. The CDR3 DNA reads as TGCGCCAGCAGCCAAGGAGTCAGGGGTGGTAGCTATGGCTACACCTTC.